Presented here are 26 T cell receptor beta chains from one specimen sequenced in a study of T-cell reconstitution after alpha-beta-depleted transplantation in children. As it was prepared, the TCRbeta library received unique molecular identifiers. TCRdb analysed the PCR reads with MiXCR anew, one entry per CDR3 protein. The table includes about 300,000 distinct CDR3 sequences, roughly 7.8% detected once. Study-wide results and limits: T-cell numbers and diversity one year post-transplant derived largely from freshly generated T cells.

Their recognized antigens are unknown. Sequencing was performed on peripheral blood, taken 360 days after TCRalphabeta/CD19-depleted stem cell transplant. The receptors come from a female patient under 10 years old who had a stem cell transplant for Fanconi anemia, so the T cells may come from the graft donor.

This clonotype was detected ten times or more. J is TRBJ1-4 and V is TRBV7-9, with 8 nucleotides matching TRBD1. The CDR3 sequence is 14 residues long. CDR1 is SEHNR, CDR2 FQNEAQ, per germline (reference sequence). V lost 1 base to trimming and J lost 6 bases; unmatched junction nucleotides: 1. The CDR3 DNA is TGTGCCAGCAGCTTAGACAGGGGGGATGAAAAACTGTTTTTT. It yields the protein CASSLDRGDEKLFF. Looking up the rest from reference TRBV7-9 and TRBJ1-4 gives the full variable domain: DTGVSQNPRHKITKRGQNVTFRCDPISEHNRLYWYRQTLGQGPEFLTYFQNEAQLEKSRLLSDRFSAERPKGSFSTLEIQRTEQGDSAMYLCASSLDRGDEKLFFGSGTQLSVL.

This clonotype came up many times. This chain joins TRBV11-2 and TRBJ2-5; no firm D call. This CDR3 has 11 residues. The germline gives CDR1 SGHAT, CDR2 FQNNGV. Trimming cost V 5 bases and J 5 bases, with 6 bases left between them. The CDR3 nucleotides read TGTGCCAGCAGCGCTTTTGAGACCCAGTACTTC. It yields the protein CASSAFETQYF.

In its sample, this clonotype was seen many times. This sequence joins TRBV28 and TRBJ2-7, with TRBD1 matching 8 bases. The CDR3 extends over 15 amino acids. V lost 3 bases and J lost 6; bases outside the gene matches: 10. The germline gives CDR1 MDHEN, CDR2 SYDVKM. DNA for the CDR3: TGTGCCAGCAGTTTTTCCTGGACAGGGATTCCCGAGCAGTACTTC. As protein: CASSFSWTGIPEQYF.

In its sample, this clonotype was seen many times. The chain employs TRBV20-1 and TRBJ2-1, with 9 positions matching TRBD2. This CDR3 has 14 amino acids. Germline-derived CDR1 and CDR2 are DFQATT and SNEGSKA (reference sequence). J was trimmed by 9 bases and V by 3 bases; bases with no gene match: 9. CDR3 DNA sequence: TGCAGTGCTAGGGTCGCGGGAGGGCCACGTGAGCAGTTCTTC. Protein sequence: CSARVAGGPREQFF.

This clonotype was recorded a few times. This sequence joins TRBV10-3 and TRBJ1-1, with unresolved D. Germline V gene data show CDR1 as ENHRY and CDR2 as SYGVKD. The CDR3 extends over 15 amino acids. The V end was cut by 4 bases, the J end by 0 bases, with 12 bases between. The CDR3 DNA follows: TGTGCCATCAGTGGCAGCCAGTTCATGAACACTGAAGCTTTCTTT. Protein product: CAISGSQFMNTEAFF.

V usage is TRBV7-9 and J usage is TRBJ1-4, with D hard to call. The CDR3 runs to 11 residues. The V and J ends lost 3 bases and 11 bases respectively, with 7 bases between them. The V gene's germline CDR1 is SEHNR and CDR2 FQNEAQ (reference sequence). For the CDR3, the DNA is TGTGCCAGCAGCTTTGAGGAGAAACTGTTTTTT. It encodes CASSFEEKLFF.

This clonotype has a handful of counts. CDR3: CSVEDLYPQFEETQYF. DNA for the CDR3: TGCAGCGTTGAAGATCTGTATCCTCAGTTTGAAGAGACCCAGTACTTC. The chain recombines TRBV29-1 with TRBJ2-5, with D uncertain. Germline CDR1 reads SQVTM; CDR2 reads ANQGSEA. There are 16 residues in the CDR3. V was cut by 0 bases and J by 3 bases, with 17 bases left in between.

Many counts were recorded for this clonotype. The V gene is TRBV5-6, the J gene TRBJ2-3; possible D gene TRBD1, 5 bases. The CDR3 sequence is 15 residues long. V lost 0 bases and J lost 0, with 8 bases in between. Germline loops: CDR1 SGHDT, CDR2 YYEEEE. In DNA, the CDR3 is TGTGCCAGCAGCTTGGTAGGGGTAAGCACAGATACGCAGTATTTT. It yields the protein CASSLVGVSTDTQYF.

The table lists this clonotype with many counts. The chain combines TRBV29-1 with TRBJ2-5; 9 positions match TRBD2. The junction had 9 bases not matched to a gene; V was cut back by 2 bases and J by 5 bases. There are 15 residues in the CDR3. Germline CDR1 is SQVTM and CDR2 is ANQGSEA. CDR3 sequence (DNA): TGCAGCGTTGAAACCCTAGCGGGGCGGTGGGAGACCCAGTACTTC. Translated: CSVETLAGRWETQYF.

The chain employs TRBV11-3 and TRBJ2-1; D gene ambiguous. This CDR3 region has 12 residues. Between the trimmed V and J ends, which lost 4 bases and 8 bases, there was a span of 9 bases. The germline gives CDR1 SGHNT, CDR2 YENEEA. CDR3 sequence: CASSSPRDEQFF. The CDR3 DNA sequence: TGTGCCAGCAGCTCTCCCCGCGATGAGCAGTTCTTC.

This clonotype was seen repeatedly, ten times or more. The germline gene is not matched at one end of the junction; a read error may be the cause. This chain joins TRBV20-1 and TRBJ2-7; TRBD1 matches 8 bases. Germline CDR1 DFQATT, CDR2 SNEGSKA (reference sequence). The CDR3 contains 14 residues. The CDR3 DNA reads TGCAGTGCCAGAGGGAGGACAGGGACCTACGAGCAGTACTTC. Translation gives CSARGRTGTYEQYF.

Ten or more counts support this clonotype. This sequence joins TRBV7-2 and TRBJ1-2, with unresolved D. From germline, CDR1 is SGHTA and CDR2 FQGNSA. The germline V and J ends were trimmed by 3 bases and 5 bases, with 10 bases remaining between them. CDR3 size: 13 residues. CDR3 residues: CASSLEQQYGYTF. CDR3 in DNA: TGTGCCAGCAGCTTGGAACAGCAATATGGCTACACCTTC.

This clonotype was observed a few times. The chain is built from TRBV21-1 and TRBJ2-2; the table's D gene call, TRBD1, was not cross checked with the DNA. TRBV21-1 constitutes a pseudogene. The CDR3 covers 18 residues. DNA of the CDR3: TGTGCCAGCAGCGCCTCGCAACCTCAGGGGATGGGCACCGGGGAGCTGTTTTTT. Its translation is CASSASQPQGMGTGELFF.

In its sample, this clonotype was seen many times. V gene TRBV4-2 combines with J gene TRBJ2-7, with TRBD1 as a possible D gene (5 bases). With 1 base removed from V and 3 bases from J, the gap between germline ends came to 16 bases. CDR3 length equals 16 residues. Germline V lookup: CDR1 LGHNA, CDR2 YNFKEQ. The CDR3 coding sequence is TGTGCCAGCAGCCAAGTGAAAGACAGATCGCTCTACGAGCAGTACTTC. This sequence encodes CASSQVKDRSLYEQYF.

The genes are TRBV5-5 and TRBJ1-1; 11 bases match TRBD1. The V and J ends lost 4 bases and 3 bases, in that order; junction bases with no gene match: 8. The CDR3 consists of 16 residues. Germline-derived CDR1 and CDR2 are SGHKS and YYEKEE (reference sequence). The DNA of the CDR3 is TGTGCCAGCAGCCGTAGACTGGGACAGGGGGACACTGAAGCTTTCTTT. Translating gives CASSRRLGQGDTEAFF.

Written as DNA, the CDR3 is TGTGCCAGCAGCCGAATAATATCTGAAGCTTTCTTT. Encoded protein: CASSRIISEAFF. The chain combines TRBV7-8 with TRBJ1-1; D remains unclear. V was shortened by 5 bases and J by 6 bases, with 10 bases between the two germline ends. CDR3 length: 12 amino acids. Germline CDR1 is SGHVS and CDR2 is FQNEAQ.

This clonotype has ten or more counts. The chain combines TRBV4-2 with TRBJ2-7, with D possibly being TRBD1 or TRBD2 (5 bases each). The ends were cut back, 1 base at V and 3 bases at J, with 13 bases in the middle. The germline gives CDR1 LGHNA, CDR2 YNFKEQ. The CDR3 consists of 15 residues. The CDR3: CASSQVGDPNYEQYF. The CDR3 DNA follows: TGTGCCAGCAGCCAAGTTGGGGACCCCAACTACGAGCAGTACTTC.

The J gene is TRBJ2-7, the V gene TRBV9; D is possibly TRBD1 (6 bases). Germline-derived CDR1 and CDR2 are SGDLS and YYNGEE. V was clipped by 2 bases and J by 3 bases, with 15 bases between them. This CDR3 contains 15 residues. The CDR3, as DNA: TGTGCCAGCAGCGTCTCACAGGGCTTTGGCTACGAGCAGTACTTC. Amino acid sequence: CASSVSQGFGYEQYF.

The chain joins TRBV11-2 to TRBJ2-1, with 9 bases that match TRBD2. Germline V gene data show CDR1 as SGHAT and CDR2 as FQNNGV. J gave up 3 bases and V 5 bases, and 5 bases lay outside the gene matches. The CDR3 spans 15 residues. CDR3 bases: TGTGCCAGCAGCCCCGGGACTAGCCTCTACAATGAGCAGTTCTTC. Encoded protein: CASSPGTSLYNEQFF.

The V call is TRBV3-1, the J call TRBJ2-3, with 13 positions matching TRBD2. Trimming cost V 4 bases and J 4 bases; bases outside gene matches: 14. The CDR3 is 19 amino acids. Germline V gene sequence: CDR1 LGHDT, CDR2 YNNKEL (reference sequence). The CDR3 loop is CASSPRQPGLAGDPDTQYF. The DNA of the CDR3 is TGTGCCAGCAGCCCTCGTCAACCCGGACTAGCGGGGGACCCAGATACGCAGTATTTT.

This clonotype was recorded many times. V and J are TRBV6-5 and TRBJ1-4; the match to TRBD1 covers 12 bases. J was trimmed by 7 bases and V by 0 bases; bases with no gene match: 9. The CDR3 extends over 18 amino acids. Per the germline V gene, CDR1 is MNHEY and CDR2 is SVGAGI. The CDR3 here is CASSYSGTGGASGEKLFF. The CDR3 DNA sequence: TGTGCCAGCAGTTACTCCGGGACAGGGGGCGCGAGTGGTGAAAAACTGTTTTTT.

CDR3 sequence reads: CASRPGTGANVLTF. The CDR3 nucleotides read TGCGCCAGCAGACCAGGGACTGGGGCCAACGTCCTGACTTTC. This rearrangement joins TRBV5-1 to TRBJ2-6, with D perhaps matching TRBD1 (5 bases). V dropped 5 bases and J dropped 2 bases, with 8 bases sitting between them. CDR1 and CDR2 from the germline V gene are SGHRS and YFSETQ. CDR3 length: 14 residues.

This chain links TRBV4-1 with TRBJ2-7; 8 bases are shared with TRBD1. The CDR3 covers 14 residues. In germline, CDR1 is MGHRA, CDR2 YSYEKL. Trimming at V came to 3 bases and at J to 5 bases, leaving 6 bases not matched to a gene. CDR3 in DNA: TGCGCCAGCAGCCATTTAAAACAGGGGGACGAGCAGTACTTC. Amino acid sequence: CASSHLKQGDEQYF.

This clonotype has at least ten counts. The CDR3 protein is CSVRDRGLNQPQHF. The DNA of the CDR3 is TGCAGCGTCCGGGACAGGGGGCTCAATCAGCCCCAGCATTTT. This chain uses TRBV29-1 with TRBJ1-5; 12 positions agree with TRBD1. The CDR3 spans 14 residues. V was pared by 6 bases and J by 3 bases, with 3 bases of the junction left unmatched. Germline V gene sequence: CDR1 SQVTM, CDR2 ANQGSEA. Complete variable domain (other parts from reference TRBV29-1 and TRBJ1-5): SAVISQKPSRDICQRGTSLTIQCQVDSQVTMMFWYRQQPGQSLTLIATANQGSEATYESGFVIDKFPISRPNLTFSTLTVSNMSPEDSSIYLCSVRDRGLNQPQHFGDGTRLSIL.

This clonotype was counted ten times or more. The chain couples TRBV7-9 to TRBJ1-2; D gene uncertain. V was clipped by 0 bases and J by 4 bases, with 9 bases between them. The CDR3 runs to 14 residues. The V gene's germline CDR1 is SEHNR and CDR2 FQNEAQ (reference sequence). CDR3 sequence: CASSLAPALYGYTF. CDR3 nucleotides: TGTGCCAGCAGCTTAGCCCCTGCCCTCTATGGCTACACCTTC. The variable domain in full, completed from reference TRBV7-9 and TRBJ1-2, reads DTGVSQNPRHKITKRGQNVTFRCDPISEHNRLYWYRQTLGQGPEFLTYFQNEAQLEKSRLLSDRFSAERPKGSFSTLEIQRTEQGDSAMYLCASSLAPALYGYTFGSGTRLTVV.

The chain recombines TRBV4-3 with TRBJ2-2; D is ambiguous. V dropped 5 bases and J dropped 1 base, with 8 bases sitting between them. The germline CDR1 and CDR2 sequences are LGHNA and YSLEER. This CDR3 has 14 residues. CDR3 coding DNA: TGCGCCAGCAGCGAGAGTCTGAACACCGGGGAGCTGTTTTTT. Protein product: CASSESLNTGELFF.